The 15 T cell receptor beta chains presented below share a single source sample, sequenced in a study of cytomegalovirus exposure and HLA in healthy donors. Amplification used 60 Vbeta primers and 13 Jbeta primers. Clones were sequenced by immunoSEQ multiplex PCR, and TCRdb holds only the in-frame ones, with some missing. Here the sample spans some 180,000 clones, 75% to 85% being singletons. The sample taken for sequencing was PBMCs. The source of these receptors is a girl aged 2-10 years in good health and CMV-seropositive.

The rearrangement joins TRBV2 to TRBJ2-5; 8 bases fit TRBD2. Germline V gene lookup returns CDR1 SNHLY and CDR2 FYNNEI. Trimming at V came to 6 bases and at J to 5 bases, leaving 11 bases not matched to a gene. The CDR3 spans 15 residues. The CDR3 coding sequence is TGTGCCAGCAGGGATTTAGCGGGATCGGGGGAGACCCAGTACTTC. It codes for CASRDLAGSGETQYF.

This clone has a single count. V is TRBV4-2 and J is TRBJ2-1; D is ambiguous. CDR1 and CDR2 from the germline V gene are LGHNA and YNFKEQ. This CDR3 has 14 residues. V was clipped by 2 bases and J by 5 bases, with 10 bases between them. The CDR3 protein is CASSQIEHDNEQFF. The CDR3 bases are TGTGCCAGCAGCCAAATCGAGCACGACAATGAGCAGTTCTTC.

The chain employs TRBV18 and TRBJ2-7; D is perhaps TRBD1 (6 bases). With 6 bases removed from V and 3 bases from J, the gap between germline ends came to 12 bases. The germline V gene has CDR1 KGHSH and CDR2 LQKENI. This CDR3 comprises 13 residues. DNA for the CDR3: TGTGCCAGCTCTCCCGGGACAAACTACGAGCAGTACTTC. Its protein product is CASSPGTNYEQYF.

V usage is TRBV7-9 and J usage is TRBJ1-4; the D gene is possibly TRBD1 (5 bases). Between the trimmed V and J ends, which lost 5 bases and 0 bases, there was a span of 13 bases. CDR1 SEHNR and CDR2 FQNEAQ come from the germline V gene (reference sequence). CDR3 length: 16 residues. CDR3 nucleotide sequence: TGTGCCAGCAGCCAAGGGACTATTGCAACTAATGAAAAACTGTTTTTT. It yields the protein CASSQGTIATNEKLFF.

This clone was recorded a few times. In DNA, the CDR3 is TGCGCCAGCAGCCAAGGGCCAGCGGGGGGGGGATCCTACGAGCAGTACTTC. Encoded protein: CASSQGPAGGGSYEQYF. The chain carries TRBV4-1 and TRBJ2-7; TRBD2 matches 10 bases. The CDR3 spans 17 residues. V was pared by 1 base and J by 1 base, with 7 bases of the junction left unmatched. Germline values: CDR1 MGHRA, CDR2 YSYEKL.

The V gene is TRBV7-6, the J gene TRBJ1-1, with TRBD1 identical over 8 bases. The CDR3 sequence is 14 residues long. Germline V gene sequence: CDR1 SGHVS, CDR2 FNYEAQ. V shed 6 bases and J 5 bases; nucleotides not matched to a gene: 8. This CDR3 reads CASSRQGLRTEAFF. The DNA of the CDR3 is TGTGCCAGCAGTAGACAGGGGTTGAGGACTGAAGCTTTCTTT.

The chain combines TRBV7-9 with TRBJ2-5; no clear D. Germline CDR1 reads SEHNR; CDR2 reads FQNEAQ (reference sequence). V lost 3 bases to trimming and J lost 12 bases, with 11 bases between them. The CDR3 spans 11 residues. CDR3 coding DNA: TGTGCCAGCAGCTTTGGAGCTGACGAGTACTTC. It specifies CASSFGADEYF.

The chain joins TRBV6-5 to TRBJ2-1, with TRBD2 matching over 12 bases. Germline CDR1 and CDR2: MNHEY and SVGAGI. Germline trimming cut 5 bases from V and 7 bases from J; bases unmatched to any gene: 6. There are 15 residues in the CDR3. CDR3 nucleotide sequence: TGTGCCAGCAGTATTACTAGCGGGAGGTGGAATGAGCAGTTCTTC. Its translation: CASSITSGRWNEQFF.

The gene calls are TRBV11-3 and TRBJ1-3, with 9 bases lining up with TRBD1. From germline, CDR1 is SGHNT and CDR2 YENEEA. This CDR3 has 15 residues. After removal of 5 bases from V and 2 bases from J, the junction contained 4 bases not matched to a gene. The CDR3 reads CASSPRTGAGNTIYF. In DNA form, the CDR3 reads TGTGCCAGCAGCCCTAGGACAGGGGCTGGAAACACCATATATTTT.

The CDR3 DNA sequence: TGCGCCAGCAGCCAGGGACAGCTAATGAACACTGAAGCTTTCTTT. Protein product: CASSQGQLMNTEAFF. The chain uses TRBV4-1 and TRBJ1-1, with 7 bases lining up with TRBD1. V dropped 3 bases and J dropped 0; count of bases not matched to a gene: 4. The CDR3 is 15 residues long. CDR1 and CDR2 from the germline V gene are MGHRA and YSYEKL.

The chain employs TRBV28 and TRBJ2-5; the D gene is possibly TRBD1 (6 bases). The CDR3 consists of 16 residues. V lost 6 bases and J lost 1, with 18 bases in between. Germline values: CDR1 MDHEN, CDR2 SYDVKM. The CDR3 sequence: CASRPFKQGLQETQYF. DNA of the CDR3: TGTGCCAGCAGGCCGTTCAAACAGGGCCTCCAAGAGACCCAGTACTTC.

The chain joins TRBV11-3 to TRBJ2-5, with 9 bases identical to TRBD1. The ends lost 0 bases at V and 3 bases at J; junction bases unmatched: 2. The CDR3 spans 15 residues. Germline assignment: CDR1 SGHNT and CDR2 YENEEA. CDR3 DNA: TGTGCCAGCAGCTTAGAGGGGACAGGGAAAGAGACCCAGTACTTC. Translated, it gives CASSLEGTGKETQYF.

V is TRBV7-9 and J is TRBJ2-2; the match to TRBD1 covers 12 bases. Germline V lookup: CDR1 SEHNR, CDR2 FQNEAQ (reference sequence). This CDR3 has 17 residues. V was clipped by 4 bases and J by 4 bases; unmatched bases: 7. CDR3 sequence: CASSSPGTGGFTGELFF. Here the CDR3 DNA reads TGTGCCAGCAGCTCCCCGGGGACAGGGGGCTTCACCGGGGAGCTGTTTTTT.

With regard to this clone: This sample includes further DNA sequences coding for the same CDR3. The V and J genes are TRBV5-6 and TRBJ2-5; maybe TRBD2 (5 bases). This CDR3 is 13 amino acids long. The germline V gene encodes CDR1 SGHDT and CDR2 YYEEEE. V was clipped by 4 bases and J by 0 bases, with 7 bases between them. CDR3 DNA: TGTGCCAGCAGCCTGGACTACCAAGAGACCCAGTACTTC. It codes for CASSLDYQETQYF. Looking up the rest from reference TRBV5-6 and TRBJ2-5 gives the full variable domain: DAGVTQSPTHLIKTRGQQVTLRCSPKSGHDTVSWYQQALGQGPQFIFQYYEEEERQRGNFPDRFSGHQFPNYSSELNVNALLLGDSALYLCASSLDYQETQYFGPGTRLLVL.

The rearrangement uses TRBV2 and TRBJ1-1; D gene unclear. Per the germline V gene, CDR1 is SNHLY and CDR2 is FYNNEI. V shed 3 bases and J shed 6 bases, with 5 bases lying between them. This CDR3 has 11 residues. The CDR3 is CASSEEAEAFF. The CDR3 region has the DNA TGTGCCAGCAGTGAGGAGGCTGAAGCTTTCTTT.